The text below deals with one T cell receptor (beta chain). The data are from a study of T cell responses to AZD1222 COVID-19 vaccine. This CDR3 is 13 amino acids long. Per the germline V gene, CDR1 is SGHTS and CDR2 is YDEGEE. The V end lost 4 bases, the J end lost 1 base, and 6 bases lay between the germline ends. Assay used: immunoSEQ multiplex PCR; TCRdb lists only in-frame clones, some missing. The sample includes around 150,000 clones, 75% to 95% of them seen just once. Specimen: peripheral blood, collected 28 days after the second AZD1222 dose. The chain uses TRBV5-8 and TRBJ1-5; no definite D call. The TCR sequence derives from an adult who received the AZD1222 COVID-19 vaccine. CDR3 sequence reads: CASSVLSNQPQHF. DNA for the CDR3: TGTGCCAGCAGCGTGCTAAGCAATCAGCCCCAGCATTTT.